The 25 T cell receptor beta chains reported below all come from one sample, sequenced in a study of shared clonotypes between healthy human individuals. Generated by immunoSEQ multiplex PCR, the TCRdb table keeps only in-frame clones and is missing some. This table holds around 2,000,000 clones, 85% to 95% found once. Selected positively for CCR7 and CD45RO-negative, naive CD8 cells excluded terminally differentiated effector memory CD45RA+ cells. The source material was naive CD8+ T cells from PBMCs. Receptors originate from a man aged 18 to 29 in good health. Some clones in this sample may be carry-over from other donors' samples.

This sequence joins TRBV7-9 and TRBJ1-4; tentative D call: TRBD1 (6 bases). The ends were cut back, 2 bases at V and 8 bases at J, with 12 bases in the middle. Germline loops: CDR1 SEHNR, CDR2 FQNEAQ (reference sequence). The CDR3 length is 14 residues. Here the CDR3 DNA reads TGTGCCAGCAGCTTATCAGGGGCACGGGAAAAACTGTTTTTT. Its protein is CASSLSGAREKLFF.

The chain links TRBV13 to TRBJ2-7; no reliable D call. V shed 5 bases and J shed 3 bases, with 14 bases lying between them. Germline-derived CDR1 and CDR2 are PRHDT and FYEKMQ (reference sequence). The length of the CDR3 is 14 residues. DNA of the CDR3: TGTGCCAGCAGCCCGAAAGGTGTCTTCTACGAGCAGTACTTC. Encoded protein: CASSPKGVFYEQYF.

The chain employs TRBV6-5 and TRBJ2-7; TRBD2 matches at 7 bases. CDR1 and CDR2 from the germline V gene are MNHEY and SVGAGI. Trimming took 2 bases from V and 2 from J; bases not matched to a gene: 9. CDR3 length: 16 amino acids. For the CDR3, the DNA is TGTGCCAGCAGTTACGCCCTAGCGGAATTCACCTACGAGCAGTACTTC. Its translation: CASSYALAEFTYEQYF.

The chain recombines TRBV28 with TRBJ1-1; D not resolved. This CDR3 is built from 14 residues. CDR1 MDHEN and CDR2 SYDVKM come from the germline V gene. The germline V and J ends were trimmed by 0 bases and 0 bases, with 5 bases remaining between them. The CDR3 loop is CASSLWAVNTEAFF. CDR3 bases: TGTGCCAGCAGTTTATGGGCAGTGAACACTGAAGCTTTCTTT.

The rearrangement links TRBV7-6 to TRBJ2-7, with D possibly TRBD2 on 5 matching bases. The V gene's germline CDR1 is SGHVS and CDR2 FNYEAQ. V was trimmed by 8 bases and J by 3 bases, leaving 17 bases between them. This CDR3 is built from 14 residues. The CDR3 sequence: CASALDYLNYEQYF. CDR3 nucleotides: TGTGCCAGCGCCTTAGACTACCTCAACTACGAGCAGTACTTC.

The J gene is TRBJ1-3, the V gene TRBV11-2; 9 bases are shared with TRBD1. The CDR3 length is 15 residues. CDR1 and CDR2 from the germline V gene are SGHAT and FQNNGV. With V trimmed by 5 bases and J by 0 bases, 2 bases remained unmatched. The DNA for the CDR3 is TGTGCCAGCAGCGTGACAGGGGGCTCTGGAAACACCATATATTTT. Protein sequence: CASSVTGGSGNTIYF.

The rearrangement links TRBV19 to TRBJ2-7, with D possibly TRBD2 on 6 matching bases. The germline V and J ends were trimmed by 5 bases and 7 bases, with 12 bases remaining between them. CDR1 and CDR2 (germline): LNHDA, SQIVND (reference sequence). This CDR3 is built from 12 residues. CDR3 amino acids: CASSAGGGEQYF. The CDR3 region has the DNA TGTGCCAGTAGTGCGGGTGGGGGGGAGCAGTACTTC.

The chain has TRBV5-8 and TRBJ2-1; maybe TRBD2 (6 bases). V lost 2 bases, J lost 0 bases, and 15 bases lay in between. Germline loops: CDR1 SGHTS, CDR2 YDEGEE. The CDR3 length is 17 residues. This CDR3 is CASSFSRDSSSYNEQFF. In DNA form, the CDR3 reads TGTGCCAGCAGCTTTTCCAGGGACTCTAGCTCCTACAATGAGCAGTTCTTC.

This chain connects TRBV29-1 to TRBJ2-7, with D maybe TRBD1 (5 bases). Germline CDR1 reads SQVTM; CDR2 reads ANQGSEA. CDR3 size: 14 residues. The V end lost 2 bases, the J end lost 1 base, and 12 bases lay between the germline ends. This CDR3 is CSVEFQGISYEQYF. The CDR3 coding sequence is TGCAGCGTTGAATTCCAGGGTATTTCCTACGAGCAGTACTTC.

A remark on this clone: Other nucleotide sequences in the sample specify the same CDR3. The chain is built from TRBV7-3 and TRBJ2-2; maybe TRBD2 (6 bases). The germline gives CDR1 SGHTA, CDR2 FQGTGA. The CDR3 consists of 14 residues. V lost 1 base to trimming and J lost 4 bases, with 7 bases between them. This chain's CDR3 is CASSLNSGTGELFF. Written as DNA, the CDR3 is TGTGCCAGCAGCTTAAATAGCGGCACCGGGGAGCTGTTTTTT.

In its sample, this clone was seen once. The chain carries TRBV7-3 and TRBJ1-1, with D perhaps matching TRBD1 (5 bases). The CDR3 has 14 residues. Trimming cost V 1 base and J 2 bases, with 8 bases left between them. Germline V gene sequence: CDR1 SGHTA, CDR2 FQGTGA. CDR3 sequence (DNA): TGTGCCAGCAGCTTAATAGGGGTTAACACTGAAGCTTTCTTT. Translated, it gives CASSLIGVNTEAFF. Using reference TRBV7-3 and TRBJ1-1 for the parts outside the CDR3, the full variable domain is GAGVSQTPSNKVTEKGKYVELRCDPISGHTALYWYRQSLGQGPEFLIYFQGTGAADDSGLPNDRFFAVRPEGSVSTLKIQRTERGDSAVYLCASSLIGVNTEAFFGQGTRLTVV.

The chain is built from TRBV29-1 and TRBJ2-7; 8 bases fit TRBD2. The V gene's germline CDR1 is SQVTM and CDR2 ANQGSEA. The CDR3 is made up of 12 amino acids. Trimming cost V 7 bases and J 3 bases; bases outside gene matches: 5. The CDR3 loop is CSAARGGYEQYF. The CDR3 nucleotides are TGCAGCGCAGCCCGGGGGGGCTACGAGCAGTACTTC.

The chain carries TRBV11-2 and TRBJ2-1, with D unresolved. CDR3 length equals 14 residues. The V gene lost 5 bases and the J gene lost 1 base, with 9 bases spanning the gap. The germline CDR1 and CDR2 sequences are SGHAT and FQNNGV. As DNA, the CDR3 is TGTGCCAGCAGCCAGGACGGTTCCTACAATGAGCAGTTCTTC. This translates into CASSQDGSYNEQFF.

The chain uses TRBV5-1 and TRBJ1-1, with 10 bases fitting TRBD1. The CDR3 runs 17 residues. Germline values: CDR1 SGHRS, CDR2 YFSETQ. Trimming at V came to 4 bases and at J to 5 bases, leaving 14 bases not matched to a gene. DNA for the CDR3: TGCGCCAGCAGCGGATCCGGGACAGGGGTCTTTCGTACTGAAGCTTTCTTT. It encodes CASSGSGTGVFRTEAFF.

V and J are TRBV28 and TRBJ2-7, with D uncertain. The CDR3 spans 15 residues. Trimming stripped 3 bases from V and 0 bases from J, with 12 bases between. The V gene's germline CDR1 is MDHEN and CDR2 SYDVKM. CDR3 sequence (DNA): TGTGCCAGCAGTTTCTGGAACAGACTCTCCTACGAGCAGTACTTC. Translating gives CASSFWNRLSYEQYF.

V gene TRBV5-1 combines with J gene TRBJ1-1; TRBD1 aligns across 7 bases. The ends lost 4 bases at V and 3 bases at J; junction bases unmatched: 6. The CDR3 runs 14 residues. The V gene's germline CDR1 is SGHRS and CDR2 YFSETQ. CDR3 sequence: CASSTGDRDTEAFF. DNA of the CDR3: TGCGCCAGCAGCACGGGAGACAGGGACACTGAAGCTTTCTTT.

V is TRBV7-2 and J is TRBJ1-4; tentatively, D is TRBD1 (5 bases). This CDR3 is built from 16 residues. CDR1 is SGHTA and CDR2 is FQGNSA in the germline V gene. The V and J ends lost 3 bases and 2 bases respectively, with 13 bases between them. In DNA form, the CDR3 reads TGTGCCAGCAGCTTTCTGGGAGAGGGGACTAATGAAAAACTGTTTTTT. It translates to CASSFLGEGTNEKLFF. Based on the CDR3 plus reference TRBV7-2 and TRBJ1-4, the full variable domain is GAGVSQSPSNKVTEKGKDVELRCDPISGHTALYWYRQSLGQGLEFLIYFQGNSAPDKSGLPSDRFSAERTGGSVSTLTIQRTQQEDSAVYLCASSFLGEGTNEKLFFGSGTQLSVL.

This clone was recorded only once. The chain recombines TRBV27 with TRBJ2-7; D remains ambiguous. V lost 8 bases and J lost 5, with 13 bases in between. This CDR3 spans 12 amino acids. The germline gives CDR1 MNHEY, CDR2 SMNVEV (reference sequence). The CDR3, as DNA: TGTGCCAGCGGAATACTAAATCACGAGCAGTACTTC. The encoded protein is CASGILNHEQYF.

The rearrangement joins TRBV21-1 to TRBJ1-5. TRBV21-1 is recorded as a pseudogene. The CDR3 covers 16 residues. CDR3 amino acids: CASSKPGRRSRQPQHF. Here the CDR3 DNA reads TGTGCCAGCAGCAAACCAGGGAGGCGAAGTAGGCAGCCCCAGCATTTT.

This rearrangement joins TRBV11-2 to TRBJ1-1; the D is unclear. The V gene lost 1 base and the J gene lost 6 bases, with 9 bases spanning the gap. Germline loops: CDR1 SGHAT, CDR2 FQNNGV. There are 13 residues in the CDR3. As DNA, the CDR3 is TGTGCCAGCAGCTTAGCCGCCGCCTCTGAAGCTTTCTTT. Translating gives CASSLAAASEAFF.

This chain joins TRBV7-9 and TRBJ2-7; weak D call: TRBD1 (6 bases). This CDR3 has 16 residues. V lost 7 bases and J lost 5, with 24 bases in between. CDR1 and CDR2 from the germline V gene are SEHNR and FQNEAQ (reference sequence). The CDR3 spells CASIPAKTGYFHEQYF. CDR3 in DNA: TGTGCCAGCATCCCCGCAAAAACAGGGTACTTCCACGAGCAGTACTTC.

The rearrangement uses TRBV15 and TRBJ1-5, with 8 bases matching TRBD1. V was clipped by 5 bases and J by 5 bases; unmatched bases: 5. This CDR3 is built from 14 residues. Germline V gives CDR1 LNHNV, CDR2 YYDKDF (reference sequence). The CDR3, as DNA: TGTGCCACCAGCTCGGACAGGGCTTATCAGCCCCAGCATTTT. This translates into CATSSDRAYQPQHF.

The V gene is TRBV10-3, the J gene TRBJ1-4; D is undetermined. The V end was cut by 2 bases, the J end by 6 bases, with 7 bases between. CDR1 ENHRY and CDR2 SYGVKD come from the germline V gene. This CDR3 comprises 13 residues. Here the CDR3 reads CAISEDTDEKLFF. The CDR3 DNA follows: TGTGCCATCAGTGAGGACACTGATGAAAAACTGTTTTTT.

The gene calls are TRBV9 and TRBJ2-1, with D possibly called TRBD1 or TRBD2 (5 bases each). The length of the CDR3 is 15 residues. From germline, CDR1 is SGDLS and CDR2 YYNGEE. V gave up 4 bases and J gave up 5 bases, with 16 bases separating them. Here the CDR3 DNA reads TGTGCCAGCAGCCCCTCCGGGACGGGAAACAATGAGCAGTTCTTC. Residues: CASSPSGTGNNEQFF.

As for this clone: The sample carries other DNA sequences with the same CDR3. The CDR3 here is CASSPPGANYGYTF. CDR3 nucleotides: TGTGCCAGCAGCCCCCCGGGGGCCAACTATGGCTACACCTTC. The genes are TRBV9 and TRBJ1-2, with D possibly being TRBD1 (6 bases). The germline V gene encodes CDR1 SGDLS and CDR2 YYNGEE. The germline V and J ends were trimmed by 4 bases and 2 bases, with 12 bases remaining between them. The CDR3 is made up of 14 amino acids.